This entry features one T cell receptor (beta chain) sequence. Its antigen is still unknown. The sample comes from a study of graft-versus-host responses after intestinal transplantation. The wider study: Recipients underwent multivisceral, liver-intestinal, or isolated intestinal transplants. Anti-thymocyte globulin was used for induction in all recipients, who then took tacrolimus and steroids for approximately 3 years.

Study results and caveats: Investigators detected GvH clones in recipient marrow, with some emerging earlier in ileum or blood. Graft-versus-host to host-versus-graft clonal ratios in allografts were high in patients with graft-donor T cell macrochimerism.

V lost 9 bases, J lost 5 bases, and 13 bases stayed unmatched. The germline CDR1 and CDR2 sequences are MRHNA and SNTAGT. The CDR3 runs 14 residues. This table comes from immunoSEQ multiplex PCR, and its TCRdb copy is limited to in-frame clones, with some not included. This sample has about 48,000 clones; about 90% occur once, and the top ten carry about 2.6%. Material: unstimulated CD4+ T cells sorted from spleen or lymph node cells, obtained before transplant. V usage is TRBV6-4 and J usage is TRBJ2-7, with 7 bases lining up with TRBD1. The source is a human donor who was the organ donor for an intestinal transplant. CDR3 nucleotides: TGTGCCAGATACGGACAGGTAAACTGCAACGAGCAGTACTTC. As protein: CARYGQVNCNEQYF.